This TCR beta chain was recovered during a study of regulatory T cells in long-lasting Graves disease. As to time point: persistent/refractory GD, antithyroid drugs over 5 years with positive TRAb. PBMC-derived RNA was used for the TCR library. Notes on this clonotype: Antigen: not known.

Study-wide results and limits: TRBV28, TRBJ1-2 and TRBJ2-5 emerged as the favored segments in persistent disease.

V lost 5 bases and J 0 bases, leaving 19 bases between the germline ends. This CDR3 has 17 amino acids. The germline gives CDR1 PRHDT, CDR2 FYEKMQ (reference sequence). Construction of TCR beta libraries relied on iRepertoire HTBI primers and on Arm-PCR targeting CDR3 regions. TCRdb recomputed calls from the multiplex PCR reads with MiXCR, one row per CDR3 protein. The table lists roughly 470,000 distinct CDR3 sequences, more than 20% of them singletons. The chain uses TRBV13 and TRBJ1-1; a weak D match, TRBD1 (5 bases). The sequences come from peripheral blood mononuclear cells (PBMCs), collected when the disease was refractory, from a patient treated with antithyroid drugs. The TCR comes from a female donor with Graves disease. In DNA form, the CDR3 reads TGTGCCAGCAGCCCCGTGGGGCTCAGTGGGCTGAACACTGAAGCTTTCTTT. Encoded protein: CASSPVGLSGLNTEAFF.